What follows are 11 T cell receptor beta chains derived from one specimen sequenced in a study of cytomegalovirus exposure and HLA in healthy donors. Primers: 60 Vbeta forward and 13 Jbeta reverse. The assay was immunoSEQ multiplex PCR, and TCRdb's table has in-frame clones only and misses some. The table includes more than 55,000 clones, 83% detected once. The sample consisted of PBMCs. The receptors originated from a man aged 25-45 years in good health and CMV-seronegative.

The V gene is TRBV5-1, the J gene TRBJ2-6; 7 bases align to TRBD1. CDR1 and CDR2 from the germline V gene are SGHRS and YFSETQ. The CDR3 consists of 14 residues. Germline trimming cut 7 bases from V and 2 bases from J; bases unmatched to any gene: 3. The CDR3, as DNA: TGCGCCAGCCTTGACAGGGCTGGGGCCAACGTCCTGACTTTC. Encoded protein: CASLDRAGANVLTF.

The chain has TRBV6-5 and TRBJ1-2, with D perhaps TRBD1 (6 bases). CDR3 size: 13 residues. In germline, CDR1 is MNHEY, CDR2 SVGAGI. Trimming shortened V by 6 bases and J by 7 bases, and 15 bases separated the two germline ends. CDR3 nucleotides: TGTGCCAGCAGCCTTGACAGGAGTTTTGGCTACACCTTC. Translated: CASSLDRSFGYTF.

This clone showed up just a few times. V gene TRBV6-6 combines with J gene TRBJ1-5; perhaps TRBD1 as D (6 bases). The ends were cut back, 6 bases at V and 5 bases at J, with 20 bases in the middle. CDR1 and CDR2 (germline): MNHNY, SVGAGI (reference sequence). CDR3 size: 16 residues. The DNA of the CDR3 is TGTGCCAGCAGCCCCCACACAGGGAAAAGCGATCAGCCCCAGCATTTT. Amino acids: CASSPHTGKSDQPQHF.

The CDR3 sequence is CASSPDSGGYTF. The DNA for the CDR3 is TGTGCCAGCAGCCCCGACTCCGGTGGCTACACCTTC. This chain links TRBV7-9 with TRBJ1-2; D is unclear. Germline CDR1 and CDR2: SEHNR and FQNEAQ (reference sequence). Trimming took 5 bases from V and 7 from J, leaving 11 bases between them. The CDR3 is made up of 12 amino acids.

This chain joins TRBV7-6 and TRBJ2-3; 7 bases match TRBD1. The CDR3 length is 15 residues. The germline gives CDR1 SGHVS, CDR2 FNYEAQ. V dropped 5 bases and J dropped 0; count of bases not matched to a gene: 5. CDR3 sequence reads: CASSPGQSSTDTQYF. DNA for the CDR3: TGTGCCAGCAGCCCGGGACAGTCAAGCACAGATACGCAGTATTTT.

CDR3 DNA: TGTGCCTGGACCTTCGGGCTAGCGGGTTACAATGAGCAGTTCTTC. Translated, it gives CAWTFGLAGYNEQFF. This chain uses TRBV30 with TRBJ2-1, with TRBD2 matching over 8 bases. Looked up from germline, CDR1 is GTSNPN and CDR2 is SVGIG (reference sequence). This CDR3 region has 15 residues. The V gene end was trimmed by 4 bases and the J gene end by 4 bases; junction bases not matched to a gene: 9.

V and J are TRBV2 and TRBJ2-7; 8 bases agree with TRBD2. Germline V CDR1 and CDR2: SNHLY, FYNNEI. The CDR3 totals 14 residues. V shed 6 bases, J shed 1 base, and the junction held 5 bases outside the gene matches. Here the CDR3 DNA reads TGTGCCAGCAGGGGGGGACTAGTTTCCTACGAGCAGTACTTC. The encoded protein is CASRGGLVSYEQYF. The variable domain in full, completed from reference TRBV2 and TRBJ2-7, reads EPEVTQTPSHQVTQMGQEVILRCVPISNHLYFYWYRQILGQKVEFLVSFYNNEISEKSEIFDDQFSVERPDGSNFTLKIRSTKLEDSAMYFCASRGGLVSYEQYFGPGTRLTVT.

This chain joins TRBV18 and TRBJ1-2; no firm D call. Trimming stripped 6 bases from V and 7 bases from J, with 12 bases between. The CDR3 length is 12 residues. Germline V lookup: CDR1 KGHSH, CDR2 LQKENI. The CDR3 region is CASSSQATGYTF. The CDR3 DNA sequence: TGTGCCAGCTCGTCCCAGGCTACTGGCTACACCTTC. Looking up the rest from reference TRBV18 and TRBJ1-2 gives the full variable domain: NAGVMQNPRHLVRRRGQEARLRCSPMKGHSHVYWYRQLPEEGLKFMVYLQKENIIDESGMPKERFSAEFPKEGPSILRIQQVVRGDSAAYFCASSSQATGYTFGSGTRLTVV.

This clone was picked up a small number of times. CDR3 residues: CAISESDPGGEKLFF. CDR3 sequence (DNA): TGTGCCATCAGTGAGTCGGACCCGGGCGGGGAAAAACTGTTTTTT. The rearrangement links TRBV10-3 to TRBJ1-4; D unresolved. Trimming left V 0 bases short and J 8 bases short, with 13 bases between. CDR3 size: 15 residues. CDR1 ENHRY and CDR2 SYGVKD come from the germline V gene.

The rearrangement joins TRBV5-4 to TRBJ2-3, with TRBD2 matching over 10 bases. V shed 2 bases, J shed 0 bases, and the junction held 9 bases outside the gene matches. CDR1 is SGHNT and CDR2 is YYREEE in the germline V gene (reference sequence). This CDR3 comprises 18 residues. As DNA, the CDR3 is TGTGCCAGCAGCTTTGGGATAGCGGGAGGCCTTAGCACAGATACGCAGTATTTT. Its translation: CASSFGIAGGLSTDTQYF.

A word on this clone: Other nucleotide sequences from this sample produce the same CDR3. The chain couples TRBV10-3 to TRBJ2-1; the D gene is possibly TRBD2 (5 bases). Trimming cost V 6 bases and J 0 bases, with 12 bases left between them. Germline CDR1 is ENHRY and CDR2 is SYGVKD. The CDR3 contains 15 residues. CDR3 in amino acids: CAIRPGTSSYNEQFF. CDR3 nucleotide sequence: TGTGCCATCAGGCCCGGAACTAGCTCCTACAATGAGCAGTTCTTC.